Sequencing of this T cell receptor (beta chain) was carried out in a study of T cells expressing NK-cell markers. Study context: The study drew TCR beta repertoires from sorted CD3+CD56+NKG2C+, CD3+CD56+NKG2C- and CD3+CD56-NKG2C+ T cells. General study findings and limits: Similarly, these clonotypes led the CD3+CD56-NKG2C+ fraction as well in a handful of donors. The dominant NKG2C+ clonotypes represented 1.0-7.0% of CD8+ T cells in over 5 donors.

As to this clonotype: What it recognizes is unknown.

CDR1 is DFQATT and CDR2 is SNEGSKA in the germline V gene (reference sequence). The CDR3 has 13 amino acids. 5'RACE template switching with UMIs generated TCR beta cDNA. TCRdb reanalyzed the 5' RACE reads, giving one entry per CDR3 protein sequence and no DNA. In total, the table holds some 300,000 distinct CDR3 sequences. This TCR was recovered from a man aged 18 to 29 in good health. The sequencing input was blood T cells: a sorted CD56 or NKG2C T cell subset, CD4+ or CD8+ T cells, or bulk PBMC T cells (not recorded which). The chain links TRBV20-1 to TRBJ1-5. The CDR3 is CSAGDLPDQPQHF.